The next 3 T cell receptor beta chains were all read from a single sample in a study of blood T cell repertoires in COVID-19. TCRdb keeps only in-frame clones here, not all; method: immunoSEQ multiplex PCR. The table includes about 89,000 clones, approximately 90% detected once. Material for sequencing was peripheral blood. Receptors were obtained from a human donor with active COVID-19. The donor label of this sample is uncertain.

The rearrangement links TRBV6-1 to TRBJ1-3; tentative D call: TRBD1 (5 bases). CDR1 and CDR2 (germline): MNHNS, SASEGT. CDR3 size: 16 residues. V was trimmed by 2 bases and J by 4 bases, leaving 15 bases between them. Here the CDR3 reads CASSELWRGSGNTIYF. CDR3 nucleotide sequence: TGTGCCAGCAGTGAACTGTGGAGGGGCTCAGGAAACACCATATATTTT.

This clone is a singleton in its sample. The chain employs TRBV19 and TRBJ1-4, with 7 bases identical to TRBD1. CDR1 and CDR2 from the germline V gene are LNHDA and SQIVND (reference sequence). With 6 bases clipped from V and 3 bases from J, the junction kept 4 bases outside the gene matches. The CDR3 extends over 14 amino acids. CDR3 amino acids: CASRPTGSNEKLFF. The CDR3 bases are TGTGCCAGTAGGCCGACAGGGTCTAATGAAAAACTGTTTTTT.

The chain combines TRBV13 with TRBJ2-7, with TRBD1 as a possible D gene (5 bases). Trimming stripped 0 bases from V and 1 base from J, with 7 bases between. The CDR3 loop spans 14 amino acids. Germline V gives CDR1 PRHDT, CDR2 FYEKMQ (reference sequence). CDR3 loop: CASSLGGPSYEQYF. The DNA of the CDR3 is TGTGCCAGCAGCTTAGGGGGGCCTTCCTACGAGCAGTACTTC.